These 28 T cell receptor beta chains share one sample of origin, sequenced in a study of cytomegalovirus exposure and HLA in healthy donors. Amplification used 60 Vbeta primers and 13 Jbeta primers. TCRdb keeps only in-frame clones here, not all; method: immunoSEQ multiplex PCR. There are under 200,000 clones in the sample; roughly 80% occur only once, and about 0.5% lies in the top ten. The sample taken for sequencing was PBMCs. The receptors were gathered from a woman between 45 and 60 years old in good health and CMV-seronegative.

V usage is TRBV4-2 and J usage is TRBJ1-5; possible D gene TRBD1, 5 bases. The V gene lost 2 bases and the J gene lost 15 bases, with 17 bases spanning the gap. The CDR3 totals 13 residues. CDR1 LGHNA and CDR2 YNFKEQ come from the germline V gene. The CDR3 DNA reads TGTGCCAGCAGCCAAACGACAGAATCCCAGCTGCATTTT. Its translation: CASSQTTESQLHF.

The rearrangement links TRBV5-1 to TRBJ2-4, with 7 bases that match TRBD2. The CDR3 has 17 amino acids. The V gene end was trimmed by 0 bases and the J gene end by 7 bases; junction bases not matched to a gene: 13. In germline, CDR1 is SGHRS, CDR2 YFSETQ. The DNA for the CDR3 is TGCGCCAGCAGCTTGGATCCTAGCGGAGAAGGGAACAACATTCAGTACTTC. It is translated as CASSLDPSGEGNNIQYF.

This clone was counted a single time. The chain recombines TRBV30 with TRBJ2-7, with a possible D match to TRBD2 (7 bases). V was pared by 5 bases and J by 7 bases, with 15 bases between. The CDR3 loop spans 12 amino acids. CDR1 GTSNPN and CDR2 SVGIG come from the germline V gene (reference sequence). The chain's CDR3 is CAWHRGGWEQYF. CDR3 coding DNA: TGTGCCTGGCATAGGGGGGGGTGGGAGCAGTACTTC.

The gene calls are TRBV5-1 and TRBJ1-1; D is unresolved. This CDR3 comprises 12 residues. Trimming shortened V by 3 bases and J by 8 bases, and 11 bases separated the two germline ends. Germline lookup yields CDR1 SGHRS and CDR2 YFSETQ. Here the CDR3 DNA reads TGCGCCAGCAGCTGGGGAGGTGGCGAAGCTTTCTTT. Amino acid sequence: CASSWGGGEAFF.

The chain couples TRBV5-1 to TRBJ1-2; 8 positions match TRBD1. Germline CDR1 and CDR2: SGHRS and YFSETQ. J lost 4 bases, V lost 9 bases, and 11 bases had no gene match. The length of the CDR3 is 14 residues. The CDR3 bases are TGCGCCACCTCCCCCGGACAGGGCGGCTATGGCTACACCTTC. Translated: CATSPGQGGYGYTF.

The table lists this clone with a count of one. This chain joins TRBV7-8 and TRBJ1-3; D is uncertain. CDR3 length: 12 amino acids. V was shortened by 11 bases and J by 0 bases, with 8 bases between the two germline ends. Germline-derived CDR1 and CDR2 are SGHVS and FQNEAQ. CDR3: CASPSSGNTIYF. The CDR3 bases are TGTGCCTCACCGAGCTCTGGAAACACCATATATTTT.

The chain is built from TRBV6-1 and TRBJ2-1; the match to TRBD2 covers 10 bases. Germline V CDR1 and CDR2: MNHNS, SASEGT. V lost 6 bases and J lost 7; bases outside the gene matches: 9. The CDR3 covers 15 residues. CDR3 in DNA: TGTGCCAGCAGGGTAAGCGGGGGGGCCGGAAATGAGCAGTTCTTC. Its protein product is CASRVSGGAGNEQFF.

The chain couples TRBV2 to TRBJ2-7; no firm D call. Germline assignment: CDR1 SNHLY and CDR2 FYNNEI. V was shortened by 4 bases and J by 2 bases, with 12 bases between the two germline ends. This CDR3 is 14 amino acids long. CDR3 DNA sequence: TGTGCCAGCAGTGGCGGCAGAATGACCTACGAGCAGTACTTC. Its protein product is CASSGGRMTYEQYF.

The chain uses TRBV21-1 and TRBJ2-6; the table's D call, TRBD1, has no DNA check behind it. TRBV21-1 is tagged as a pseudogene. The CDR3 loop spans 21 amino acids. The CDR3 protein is CASSFQLGVQGSSSGANVLTF. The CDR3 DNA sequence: TGTGCCAGCAGCTTTCAGCTGGGGGTTCAGGGGTCGAGCTCTGGGGCCAACGTCCTGACTTTC.

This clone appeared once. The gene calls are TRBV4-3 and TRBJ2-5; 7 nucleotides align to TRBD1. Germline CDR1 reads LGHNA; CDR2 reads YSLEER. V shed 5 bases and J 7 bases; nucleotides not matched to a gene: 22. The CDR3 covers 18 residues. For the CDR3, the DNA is TGCGCCAGCAGCTCCCAACCTATCCGAGGGGGCGGGCTCGGGACCCAGTACTTC. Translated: CASSSQPIRGGGLGTQYF.

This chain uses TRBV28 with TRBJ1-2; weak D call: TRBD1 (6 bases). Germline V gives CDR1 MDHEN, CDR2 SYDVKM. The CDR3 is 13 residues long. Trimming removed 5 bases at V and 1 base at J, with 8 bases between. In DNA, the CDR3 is TGTGCCAGCAGTAGGACAGTTAACTATGGCTACACCTTC. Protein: CASSRTVNYGYTF.

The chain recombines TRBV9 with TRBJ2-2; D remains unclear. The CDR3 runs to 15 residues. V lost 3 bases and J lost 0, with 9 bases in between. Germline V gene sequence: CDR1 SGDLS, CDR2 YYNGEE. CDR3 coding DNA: TGTGCCAGCAGCGCCCAACAGACGAACACCGGGGAGCTGTTTTTT. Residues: CASSAQQTNTGELFF.

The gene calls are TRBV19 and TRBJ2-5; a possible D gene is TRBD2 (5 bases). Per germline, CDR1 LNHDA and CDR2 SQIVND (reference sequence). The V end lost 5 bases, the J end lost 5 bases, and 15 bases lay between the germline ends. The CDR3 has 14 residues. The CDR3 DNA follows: TGTGCCAGTAGTTGGGTGGGAGTTGGGGAGACCCAGTACTTC. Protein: CASSWVGVGETQYF.

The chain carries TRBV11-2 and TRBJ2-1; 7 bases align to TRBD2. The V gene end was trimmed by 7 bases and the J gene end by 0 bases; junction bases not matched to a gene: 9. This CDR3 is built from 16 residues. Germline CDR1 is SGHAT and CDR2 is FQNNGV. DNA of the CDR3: TGTGCCAGCACGCCGGTGGGGGGGGGCTCCTACAATGAGCAGTTCTTC. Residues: CASTPVGGGSYNEQFF.

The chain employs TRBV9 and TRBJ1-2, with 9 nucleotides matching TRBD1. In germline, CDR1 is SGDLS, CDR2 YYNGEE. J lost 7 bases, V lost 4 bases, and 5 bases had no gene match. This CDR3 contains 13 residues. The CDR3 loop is CASSPGQGVGYTF. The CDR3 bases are TGTGCCAGCAGCCCGGGACAGGGCGTTGGCTACACCTTC.

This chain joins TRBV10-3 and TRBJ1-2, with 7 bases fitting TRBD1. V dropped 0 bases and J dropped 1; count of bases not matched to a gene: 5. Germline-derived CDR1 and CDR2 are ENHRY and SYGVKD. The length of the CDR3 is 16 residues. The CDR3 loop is CAISESTGRFNYGYTF. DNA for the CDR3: TGTGCCATCAGTGAGTCGACAGGGAGATTTAACTATGGCTACACCTTC.

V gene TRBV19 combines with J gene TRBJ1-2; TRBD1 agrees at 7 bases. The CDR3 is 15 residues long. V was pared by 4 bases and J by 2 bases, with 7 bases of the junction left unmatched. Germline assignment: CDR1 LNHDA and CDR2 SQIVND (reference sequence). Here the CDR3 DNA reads TGTGCCAGTAGTACTTGGGACAGTCGAAACTATGGCTACACCTTC. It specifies CASSTWDSRNYGYTF.

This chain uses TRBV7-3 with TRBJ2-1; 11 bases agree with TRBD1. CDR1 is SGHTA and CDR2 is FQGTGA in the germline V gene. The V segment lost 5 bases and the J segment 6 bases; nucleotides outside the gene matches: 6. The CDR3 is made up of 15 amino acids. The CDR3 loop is CASSQGGQGANEQFF. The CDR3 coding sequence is TGTGCCAGCAGCCAGGGCGGACAGGGGGCCAATGAGCAGTTCTTC. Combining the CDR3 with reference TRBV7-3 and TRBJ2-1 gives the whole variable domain GAGVSQTPSNKVTEKGKYVELRCDPISGHTALYWYRQSLGQGPEFLIYFQGTGAADDSGLPNDRFFAVRPEGSVSTLKIQRTERGDSAVYLCASSQGGQGANEQFFGPGTRLTVL.

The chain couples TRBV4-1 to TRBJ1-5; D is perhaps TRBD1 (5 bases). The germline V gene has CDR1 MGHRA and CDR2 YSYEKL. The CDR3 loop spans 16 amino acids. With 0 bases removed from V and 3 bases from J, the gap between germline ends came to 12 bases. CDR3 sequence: CASSQDNRPLNQPQHF. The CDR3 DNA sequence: TGCGCCAGCAGCCAAGACAACAGGCCCCTCAATCAGCCCCAGCATTTT.

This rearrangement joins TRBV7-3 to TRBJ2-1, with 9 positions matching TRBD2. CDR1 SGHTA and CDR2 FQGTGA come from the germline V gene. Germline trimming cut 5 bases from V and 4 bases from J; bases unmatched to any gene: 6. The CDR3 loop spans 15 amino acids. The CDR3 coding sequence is TGTGCCAGCAGCCCTGCTAGCGGGATGTACAATGAGCAGTTCTTC. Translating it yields CASSPASGMYNEQFF.

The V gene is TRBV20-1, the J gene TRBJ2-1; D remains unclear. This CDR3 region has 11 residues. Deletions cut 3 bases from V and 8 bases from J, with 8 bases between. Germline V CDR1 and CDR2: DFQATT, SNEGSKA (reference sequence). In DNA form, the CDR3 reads TGCAGTGCTAGCATGGGCGATGAGCAGTTCTTC. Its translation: CSASMGDEQFF.

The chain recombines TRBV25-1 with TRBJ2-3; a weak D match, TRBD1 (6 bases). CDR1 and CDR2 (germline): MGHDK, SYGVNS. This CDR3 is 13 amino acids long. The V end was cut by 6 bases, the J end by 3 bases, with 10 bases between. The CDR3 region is CASSGRGTDTQYF. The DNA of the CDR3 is TGTGCCAGCAGCGGCAGGGGTACAGATACGCAGTATTTT.

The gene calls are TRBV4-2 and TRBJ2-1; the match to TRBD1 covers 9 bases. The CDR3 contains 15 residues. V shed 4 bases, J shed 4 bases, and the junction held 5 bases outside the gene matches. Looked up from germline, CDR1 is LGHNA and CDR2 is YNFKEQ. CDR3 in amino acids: CASSPAGTGYNEQFF. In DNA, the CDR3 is TGTGCCAGCAGCCCTGCCGGGACAGGGTACAATGAGCAGTTCTTC.

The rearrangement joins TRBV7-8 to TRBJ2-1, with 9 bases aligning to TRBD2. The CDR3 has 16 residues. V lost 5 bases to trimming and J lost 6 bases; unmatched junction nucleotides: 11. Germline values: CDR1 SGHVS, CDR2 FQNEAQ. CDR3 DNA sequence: TGTGCCAGCAGCGATTCTATTGCGGGGGGGACCAATGAGCAGTTCTTC. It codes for CASSDSIAGGTNEQFF.

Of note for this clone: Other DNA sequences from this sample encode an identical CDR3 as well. The CDR3 coding sequence is TGTGCCAGCAGACCGGACAGGATGGGCACTGAAGCTTTCTTT. It yields the protein CASRPDRMGTEAFF. The gene calls are TRBV2 and TRBJ1-1; TRBD1 agrees at 7 bases. This CDR3 is 14 amino acids long. Germline V gives CDR1 SNHLY, CDR2 FYNNEI. V lost 6 bases and J lost 4; bases outside the gene matches: 8. Looking up the rest from reference TRBV2 and TRBJ1-1 gives the full variable domain: EPEVTQTPSHQVTQMGQEVILRCVPISNHLYFYWYRQILGQKVEFLVSFYNNEISEKSEIFDDQFSVERPDGSNFTLKIRSTKLEDSAMYFCASRPDRMGTEAFFGQGTRLTVV.

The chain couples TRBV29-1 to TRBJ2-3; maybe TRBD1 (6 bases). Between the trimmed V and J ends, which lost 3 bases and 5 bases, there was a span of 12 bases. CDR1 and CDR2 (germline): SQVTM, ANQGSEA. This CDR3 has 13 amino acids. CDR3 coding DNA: TGCAGCGTTGATGCAGGGGAAAGAGATACGCAGTATTTT. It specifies CSVDAGERDTQYF.

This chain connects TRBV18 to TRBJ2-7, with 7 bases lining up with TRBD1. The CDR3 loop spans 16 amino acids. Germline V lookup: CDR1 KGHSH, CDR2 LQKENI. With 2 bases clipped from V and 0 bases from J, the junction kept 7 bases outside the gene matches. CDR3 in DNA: TGTGCCAGCTCACCAAGACAGGGTCCTTACTCCTACGAGCAGTACTTC. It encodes CASSPRQGPYSYEQYF. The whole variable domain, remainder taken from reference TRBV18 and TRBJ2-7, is NAGVMQNPRHLVRRRGQEARLRCSPMKGHSHVYWYRQLPEEGLKFMVYLQKENIIDESGMPKERFSAEFPKEGPSILRIQQVVRGDSAAYFCASSPRQGPYSYEQYFGPGTRLTVT.

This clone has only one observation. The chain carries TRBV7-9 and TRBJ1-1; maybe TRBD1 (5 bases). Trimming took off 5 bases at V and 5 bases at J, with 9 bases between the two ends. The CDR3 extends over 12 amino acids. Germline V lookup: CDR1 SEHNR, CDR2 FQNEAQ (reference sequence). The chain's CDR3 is CASSAGSTEAFF. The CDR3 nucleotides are TGTGCCAGCAGCGCAGGGTCGACTGAAGCTTTCTTT.